This T cell receptor beta chain was retrieved from a study of blood T cell repertoires in COVID-19. On the study more broadly: Samples representing acute and convalescent COVID-19 were sourced from the United States, Italy and Spain. T cells, B-cell-depleted T cells, or PBMCs provided the cDNA or gDNA that served as material.

V was trimmed by 2 bases and J by 1 base, leaving 8 bases between them. Germline V gene lookup returns CDR1 MNHEY and CDR2 SMNVEV (reference sequence). CDR3 length: 14 residues. The age range of participants was about 18 to 100 years, with residence in some 25 US areas. It was within 2 weeks before study entry that exposed participants met a COVID-19 case. Data came from immunoSEQ multiplex PCR; TCRdb stores just in-frame clones and leaves some out. Found here are roughly 380,000 clones, approximately 91% of them singletons; the top ten hold 1%. The chain couples TRBV27 to TRBJ1-1; D call uncertain. The clonotype was recovered from a woman between 25 and 40 years old who had been exposed to COVID-19. The source material was PBMCs or T cells enriched from blood (not recorded which). CDR3: CASSLKIENTEAFF. CDR3 DNA: TGTGCCAGCAGTTTAAAGATAGAGAACACTGAAGCTTTCTTT.